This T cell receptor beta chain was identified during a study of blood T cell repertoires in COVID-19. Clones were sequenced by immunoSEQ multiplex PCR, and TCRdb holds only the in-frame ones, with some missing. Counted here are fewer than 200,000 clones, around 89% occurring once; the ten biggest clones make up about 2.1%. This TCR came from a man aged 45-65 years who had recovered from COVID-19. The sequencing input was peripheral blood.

This chain's CDR3 is CASSPPGGDEQYF. The CDR3 coding sequence is TGTGCCAGCTCACCACCGGGGGGTGACGAGCAGTACTTC. The chain employs TRBV18 and TRBJ2-7; tentatively, D is TRBD2 (6 bases). V lost 0 bases, J lost 5 bases, and 8 bases lay in between. The CDR3 has 13 residues. Germline values: CDR1 KGHSH, CDR2 LQKENI.